The entry below gives a single TCR beta chain sequence along with its context. The target of this receptor is not known. No base quality values were provided; no much bigger clone lies one nucleotide off. This sample stems from a study of cytomegalovirus exposure and HLA in healthy donors (TCRdb year 2017). With respect to the entire study: According to an earlier analysis of 450 to 650 of the donors, roughly 180 million T cells yielded roughly 110 million unique TCR beta sequences and 276 Gb of sequence data. To predict cytomegalovirus infection status, the study brought together high-throughput TCR immunosequencing, statistical association of individual TCRs with disease status, and machine learning. HLA typing included class I and class II loci at four-digit resolution. A later genetic analysis took genome-wide SNP genotypes for about 55% of the 666 donors and used that subset as a discovery cohort. On average, 235,054 unique TCR beta nucleotide sequences were sequenced per donor among fewer than 500 genotyped donors of the cohort, with about 17% of those sequences being non-productive. A later analysis re-examined previously published TCR beta repertoires from more than 650 donors and added high-resolution HLA genotyping to investigate patterns of TCR occurrence. Roughly 5 DR-DQ haplotypes were handled as single units for association and clustering, since linkage in the cohort was strong. Among the roughly 410 genotyped donors, approximately 76% belonged to the genetic ancestry cluster associated with self-reported Caucasian donors. The aim of the study was to test whether cataloging public T cell receptors could identify signatures of past pathogen exposure. Rather than using new phenotypic data, the later analysis identified candidate immune exposures from TCR beta sequences and from how often those sequences occurred across donors. Donor age, sex, ethnicity and CMV serostatus were compiled together with the repertoire data. The number of typed donors differed by locus: roughly 629-640 for A, B, C, DRB1 and DQB1; 500 to 550 for DQA1; 600 to 610 for DPA1; and around 490 for DPB1. All discovery cohort repertoires had been generated on a single sequencing platform. An early release that covered roughly 600 HLA-typed donors contained approximately 300 gigabases of sequencing data and 65 million to 100 million unique TCR sequences. The T cell repertoires of about 700 subjects were profiled by immunosequencing and related to cytomegalovirus serostatus. In an earlier analysis of 587 of the donors, high-throughput TCR beta sequencing was used to judge whether each TCR beta V gene segment behaved as functional or pseudogenic. Besides the first cohort of some 670 subjects, a separate validation cohort made up of over 95 different subjects was used. What the research found in general, with its limitations: For the cohort, immune exposure information was limited to CMV serostatus. Several of the top co-occurrence clusters appeared to be linked to parvovirus B19, influenza, CMV and Epstein-Barr virus, according to a later analysis. According to the authors, the approach could potentially be generalized to other disease states and immunological phenotypes. In a later analysis, over 15,000 TCR beta sequences were associated with specific HLA alleles at a false discovery rate of 0.05. Roughly uniform sequencing depth across donors was assumed in presence/absence analyses, although this assumption may not hold. According to a later analysis, TCR association rates differed among HLA loci, with DRB1 alleles showing the most associated TCRs and HLA-C alleles showing the fewest. In a later genetic analysis, a missense DCLRE1C variant was associated with V-gene and J-gene trimming of TCR beta chains, and the association was replicated in an independent cohort. Assigning TCR associations to individual alleles was difficult when HLA alleles, especially DR and DQ, strongly co-occurred. Correlated functional status among segregating V segments might be attributable to linkage disequilibrium, but an unknown experimental factor could not be ruled out. Broadly in line with IMGT annotations, most TCR beta V segments showed up in productive rearrangements about 87% or about 30% of the time in an earlier analysis of under 700 of the donors. Because HLA typing was unavailable for some donors at each locus, only the typed subset was used in association tests. Because the 87-base-pair reads could not distinguish some IMGT-functional V segments, including TRBV6-2 and TRBV6-3, those segments were excluded. In vitro tests confirmed that a few of the cytomegalovirus-associated TCR beta chains recognize cytomegalovirus antigens. Because counts were too low, some 17 rarely observed V segments, including chromosome 9 orphons, were excluded from the earlier analysis of 587 of the donors. In a later analysis, HLA-associated TCR beta chains were found to be more clonally expanded and to have lower generation probabilities than equally common non-associated chains. Across donors, most TCR sequences were observed very rarely, whereas some public TCRs were present in many individuals. In a later analysis, most CMV-associated TCR beta chains were found to appear HLA-restricted, with HLA associations seemingly driven largely by CMV exposure. A later genetic analysis reported fewer N-insertions in productive TCRs among donors in an Asian-associated ancestry cluster than the roughly 700-donor mean. In the study, approximately 150 TCR beta chains were listed as associated with cytomegalovirus. Only TCR beta chains were sequenced in this cohort, and the absence of alpha or paired-chain data limited detectable features. A further reported finding was that TCR beta sequences accurately predicted the HLA-A and HLA-B alleles for most subjects in the first cohort. In both the original and validation cohorts, the classifier was reported to diagnose cytomegalovirus status with high specificity and sensitivity. A cluster of highly shared sequence variants was judged likely to represent a technical artifact of the sequencing pipeline.

The library relied on the immunoSEQ multiplex PCR assay. A mixture of 60 forward primers for TCR Vbeta segments and 13 reverse primers for TCR Jbeta segments was used in the multiplex PCR. The CDR3 region of rearranged TCR beta genes was amplified from genomic DNA with a multiplex PCR assay. The Illumina HiSeq System was used to sequence the amplified TCR beta libraries as 87-base-pair reads. Per the original workflow: Across the roughly 640 repertoires, a later analysis counted 60 million to 90 million unique TCR beta chains, 9.5 million to 13 million of which were shared by at least two donors. Raw reads were error-corrected and collapsed into unique sequences with a nearest-neighbor algorithm that merged closely related sequences to remove PCR and sequencing errors. CDR3 sequences were aligned to IMGT reference sequences to assign V, D and J gene segments. For a sequence to be retained, a match of at least six nucleotides was required to both a V gene segment and a J gene segment. A rearrangement was called productive if the CDR3 had no stop codons and remained in frame with V and J, and every other rearrangement was called non-productive. CDR3 was defined according to IMGT convention as the region running from the second conserved V-encoded cysteine to the conserved J-encoded phenylalanine. The earlier analysis of some 540 of the donors excluded any sequence lacking an unambiguous match to a single V gene segment. In an earlier analysis of some 590 of the donors, V segments were called functional above 56.7% productive rearrangements and were called segregating when the between-donor standard deviation exceeded 5%. To diagnose cytomegalovirus status from the catalog of TCR beta chain sequences, a statistical classification framework was built. In a later analysis, TCR nucleotide sequences were compared against IMGT/GENE-DB human TR gene sequences so that V and J genes could be assigned. Using the TCRdist pipeline, a later analysis assigned CDR3 sequences along with most-parsimonious VDJ recombination scenarios. A later analysis defined each TCR beta chain by its CDR3 amino acid sequence plus V-gene family, and excluded reads lacking a unique V-gene family. A later analysis removed 592 highly shared, low-generation-probability nucleotide sequences to deal with suspected cross-contamination and a sequencing artifact. In a later analysis, a clonal expansion index was calculated for each public chain from normalized within-repertoire ranks of inferred template counts. A later analysis computed generation probabilities with a VDJ recombination model fitted to out-of-frame rearrangements, and checked the results against IGoR. In a later analysis, hypergeometric tests were used to score TCR-TCR, TCR-HLA and TCR-CMV co-occurrence, with a repertoire-size bias correction applied to TCR pairs. False discovery rates were estimated in a later analysis by permuting HLA or CMV assignments 20 times. A later analysis grouped co-occurring TCRs with DBSCAN, adding TCRdist sequence similarity when clustering within HLA-allele-positive subsets. Repertoires with fewer than 30,000 or more than 120,000 public chains were left out of co-occurrence clustering, as were a handful of repertoires with anomalous nucleotide sharing. Sourced from immuneACCESS, this table was stored by TCRdb with only in-frame sequences that have V and J called. A share of the clones is absent; for the studies checked, an unresolved V gene accounts for under half, and the remainder has no known explanation. That table gives V, J and clone size, and the DNA gave D and trimming. Counted in this sample were around 150,000 clones; roughly 85% of them appeared once. Clones ranked in the top ten supply 7% to 9.5% of the sample.

V drops 4 bases and J drops 0 bases, leaving 10 bases in between. Including cysteine and phenylalanine, the CDR3 has 15 amino acids. Just the 45-base CDR3 DNA is kept, in frame starting at base 1. CDR1 MNHEY and CDR2 SVGAGI are derived from the germline V gene. In total, 630 or so healthy bone marrow donors made up the cohort. Cohort members were all nominally healthy when sampled, although unrecorded immune exposures were likely present. The donor tested CMV seropositive, placing the donor among the 290 or so seropositive members of the cohort. A peripheral blood sample was provided by each donor, and peripheral blood mononuclear cells were used for TCR beta sequencing. The Qiagen DNeasy Blood Extraction Kit was used to extract genomic DNA from the blood cell samples.

The receptor was isolated from a male donor in good health and CMV-seropositive. The V and J genes are TRBV6-5 and TRBJ1-3; TRBD1 is a possible D gene, resting on 5 matching bases. The sequenced material came from PBMCs. The CDR3 amino acid sequence is: CASSLTVTSGNTIYF. The DNA is as follows: TGTGCCAGCAGTTTGACAGTGACCTCTGGAAACACCATATATTTT.